One sample yielded the 21 T cell receptor beta chains listed below, sequenced in a study of cytomegalovirus exposure and HLA in healthy donors. The PCR ran on 60 Vbeta and 13 Jbeta primers. Clones were sequenced by immunoSEQ multiplex PCR, and TCRdb holds only the in-frame ones, with some missing. The sample includes 180,000 or so clones, roughly four fifths of them seen just once. The source material was PBMCs. The source of these receptors is a boy aged 2 to 9 in good health and CMV-seronegative.

The chain carries TRBV28 and TRBJ2-3; a weak D match, TRBD1 (5 bases). The V and J ends lost 1 base and 4 bases respectively, with 21 bases between them. The germline gives CDR1 MDHEN, CDR2 SYDVKM. The CDR3 spans 18 residues. The CDR3 loop reads CASSLYPPRGRAADTQYF. In DNA, the CDR3 is TGTGCCAGCAGTTTATACCCCCCGAGAGGCAGGGCGGCAGATACGCAGTATTTT.

The rearrangement joins TRBV7-2 to TRBJ1-4; 7 bases match TRBD1. From germline, CDR1 is SGHTA and CDR2 FQGNSA. Unmatched junction bases numbered 12, after V lost 5 bases and J lost 6 bases. CDR3 length: 16 amino acids. For the CDR3, the DNA is TGTGCCAGCAGCCTCCGGGGGGGACAGCCCGATGAAAAACTGTTTTTT. It is translated as CASSLRGGQPDEKLFF. The full variable domain, its missing parts supplied by reference TRBV7-2 and TRBJ1-4, is GAGVSQSPSNKVTEKGKDVELRCDPISGHTALYWYRQSLGQGLEFLIYFQGNSAPDKSGLPSDRFSAERTGGSVSTLTIQRTQQEDSAVYLCASSLRGGQPDEKLFFGSGTQLSVL.

This chain uses TRBV27 with TRBJ2-3, with D perhaps TRBD1 (6 bases). V lost 3 bases and J lost 1, with 17 bases in between. CDR1 is MNHEY, CDR2 SMNVEV, per germline (reference sequence). The CDR3 is 17 residues long. The CDR3 nucleotides read TGTGCCAGCAGTTTCCGCAACAGGGTGGGTGGCACAGATACGCAGTATTTT. It yields the protein CASSFRNRVGGTDTQYF.

CDR3 residues: CASSPAGGPGNIQYF. CDR3 in DNA: TGTGCCAGCAGCCCAGCGGGGGGCCCGGGAAACATTCAGTACTTC. V gene TRBV6-6 combines with J gene TRBJ2-4, with 9 bases fitting TRBD2. Looked up from germline, CDR1 is MNHNY and CDR2 is SVGAGI (reference sequence). The length of the CDR3 is 15 residues. V gave up 6 bases and J gave up 6 bases; unmatched junction bases: 9.

The chain combines TRBV2 with TRBJ1-1; D not resolved. Germline CDR1 reads SNHLY; CDR2 reads FYNNEI. Trimming cost V 6 bases and J 0 bases, with 8 bases left between them. This CDR3 region has 13 residues. CDR3 amino acids: CASRQQMNTEAFF. The DNA for the CDR3 is TGTGCCAGCAGACAACAGATGAACACTGAAGCTTTCTTT.

This chain uses TRBV7-2 with TRBJ1-2, with 9 nucleotides matching TRBD1. V lost 4 bases to trimming and J lost 11 bases; unmatched junction nucleotides: 8. The CDR3 loop spans 13 amino acids. Germline CDR1 SGHTA, CDR2 FQGNSA. The CDR3 DNA reads TGTGCCAGCAGCTCCAAGGGGACAGGGTCGTACACCTTC. This translates into CASSSKGTGSYTF.

The chain is built from TRBV19 and TRBJ2-1; no clear D gene. Trimming removed 4 bases from V and 3 bases from J, with 4 bases in between. Germline CDR1 and CDR2: LNHDA and SQIVND (reference sequence). The CDR3 sequence is 12 residues long. The CDR3 nucleotides read TGTGCCAGTAGTACATTCTACAATGAGCAGTTCTTC. It encodes CASSTFYNEQFF.

The chain carries TRBV13 and TRBJ1-3; TRBD1 matches at 9 bases. This CDR3 region has 15 residues. CDR1 and CDR2 from the germline V gene are PRHDT and FYEKMQ (reference sequence). V gave up 5 bases and J gave up 8 bases; unmatched junction bases: 10. The CDR3 DNA follows: TGTGCCAGCAGCGCCATGGGGACAGGGTATGACACCATATATTTT. Translating gives CASSAMGTGYDTIYF. Together with reference TRBV13 and TRBJ1-3, the CDR3 gives the full variable domain: AAGVIQSPRHLIKEKRETATLKCYPIPRHDTVYWYQQGPGQDPQFLISFYEKMQSDKGSIPDRFSAQQFSDYHSELNMSSLELGDSALYFCASSAMGTGYDTIYFGEGSWLTVV.

This clone was counted only a few times. This chain joins TRBV2 and TRBJ2-5; D is undetermined. The CDR3 contains 12 residues. Germline V gene sequence: CDR1 SNHLY, CDR2 FYNNEI. The V gene lost 4 bases and the J gene lost 5 bases, with 8 bases spanning the gap. This CDR3 reads CASSGPRETQYF. CDR3 in DNA: TGTGCCAGCAGTGGACCGCGGGAGACCCAGTACTTC.

The V call is TRBV19, the J call TRBJ1-6; D not resolved. Germline CDR1 reads LNHDA; CDR2 reads SQIVND (reference sequence). The CDR3 length is 12 residues. Trimming cost V 6 bases and J 10 bases, with 10 bases left between them. In DNA, the CDR3 is TGTGCCAGTAGCGTGAGGAGATCACCCCTCCACTTT. Amino acids: CASSVRRSPLHF.

V usage is TRBV7-9 and J usage is TRBJ1-2; possibly TRBD1 for D (5 bases). The CDR3 runs to 15 residues. Germline V CDR1 and CDR2: SEHNR, FQNEAQ (reference sequence). V was clipped by 3 bases and J by 8 bases, with 19 bases between them. The CDR3: CASSFWGDDSRGYTF. CDR3 sequence (DNA): TGTGCCAGCAGCTTTTGGGGCGACGACTCGCGGGGCTACACCTTC.

This chain links TRBV11-2 with TRBJ2-7; a weak D match, TRBD1 (5 bases). The length of the CDR3 is 14 residues. V was cut by 3 bases and J by 2 bases, with 11 bases left in between. In germline, CDR1 is SGHAT, CDR2 FQNNGV. The CDR3: CASSFGARAYEQYF. The CDR3 bases are TGTGCCAGCAGCTTCGGAGCCAGGGCCTACGAGCAGTACTTC.

There are a few counts of this clone. The chain couples TRBV4-3 to TRBJ1-6, with a tentative D call TRBD1 (6 bases). V lost 3 bases and J 0 bases, leaving 15 bases between the germline ends. This CDR3 contains 18 residues. Germline values: CDR1 LGHNA, CDR2 YSLEER. The CDR3 DNA is TGCGCCAGCAGCCAGACCAGGACAGACAGCTCCTATAATTCACCCCTCCACTTT. It codes for CASSQTRTDSSYNSPLHF.

V is TRBV6-5 and J is TRBJ2-7; D is possibly TRBD1 (5 bases). Trimming removed 3 bases at V and 0 bases at J, with 12 bases between. This CDR3 contains 15 residues. The germline V gene encodes CDR1 MNHEY and CDR2 SVGAGI. The CDR3 region is CASSYTGPSSYEQYF. DNA of the CDR3: TGTGCCAGCAGTTATACAGGTCCCAGCTCCTACGAGCAGTACTTC.

V usage is TRBV4-3 and J usage is TRBJ1-1; D not resolved. V was trimmed by 0 bases and J by 1 base, leaving 21 bases between them. Germline CDR1 is LGHNA and CDR2 is YSLEER. There are 19 residues in the CDR3. Here the CDR3 reads CASSQEKLGVRVGNTEAFF. The CDR3 nucleotides are TGCGCCAGCAGCCAAGAGAAACTCGGGGTAAGGGTGGGGAACACTGAAGCTTTCTTT.

The rearrangement uses TRBV11-2 and TRBJ1-2, with D perhaps TRBD1 (5 bases). Trimming removed 0 bases at V and 3 bases at J, with 8 bases between. Germline CDR1 is SGHAT and CDR2 is FQNNGV. The CDR3 has 14 residues. In DNA, the CDR3 is TGTGCCAGCAGCTTAGACCCAGGGTACTATGGCTACACCTTC. Its protein is CASSLDPGYYGYTF.

V usage is TRBV30 and J usage is TRBJ1-2; D gene ambiguous. CDR1 and CDR2 (germline): GTSNPN, SVGIG (reference sequence). V lost 2 bases to trimming and J lost 8 bases, with 9 bases between them. This CDR3 region has 11 residues. The CDR3 DNA sequence: TGTGCCTGGAGTACGGCGGTCGGCTACACCTTC. This sequence encodes CAWSTAVGYTF.

This clone turned up a few times. The chain has TRBV29-1 and TRBJ2-7; D not certain. Germline-derived CDR1 and CDR2 are SQVTM and ANQGSEA. The CDR3 runs 11 residues. V lost 5 bases, J lost 6 bases, and 11 bases lay in between. CDR3 nucleotides: TGCAGCGTTTCAACAGCTGTCGAGCAGTACTTC. Protein: CSVSTAVEQYF.

This chain joins TRBV6-5 and TRBJ1-2, with 10 positions matching TRBD1. V dropped 9 bases and J dropped 4; count of bases not matched to a gene: 8. Germline-derived CDR1 and CDR2 are MNHEY and SVGAGI. The CDR3 extends over 14 amino acids. CDR3 loop: CASSGQGESYGYTF. CDR3 DNA sequence: TGTGCCAGTTCAGGACAGGGGGAGAGCTATGGCTACACCTTC.

This clone has a handful of counts. This sequence joins TRBV5-1 and TRBJ2-3; perhaps TRBD2 as D (6 bases). Trimming left V 0 bases short and J 1 base short, with 6 bases between. This CDR3 is built from 14 residues. Germline lookup yields CDR1 SGHRS and CDR2 YFSETQ. DNA of the CDR3: TGCGCCAGCAGCTTGGTAGCGGGCACAGATACGCAGTATTTT. Translating gives CASSLVAGTDTQYF.

Concerning this clone itself: Compared with germline, one end of the junction differs, possibly owing to a read error. The chain employs TRBV11-2 and TRBJ2-3; 13 bases are shared with TRBD2. The CDR3 is 13 residues long. Germline CDR1 and CDR2: SGHAT and FQNNGV. The CDR3 DNA follows: TGTGCCAGCAGCGCCCCGCGCGGACTAGCGGGGGAGTTT. It specifies CASSAPRGLAGEF. The whole variable domain, filled in from reference TRBV11-2 and TRBJ2-3, reads EAGVAQSPRYKIIEKRQSVAFWCNPISGHATLYWYQQILGQGPKLLIQFQNNGVVDDSQLPKDRFSAERLKGVDSTLKIQPAKLEDSAVYLCASSAPRGLAGEFGPGTRLTVL.